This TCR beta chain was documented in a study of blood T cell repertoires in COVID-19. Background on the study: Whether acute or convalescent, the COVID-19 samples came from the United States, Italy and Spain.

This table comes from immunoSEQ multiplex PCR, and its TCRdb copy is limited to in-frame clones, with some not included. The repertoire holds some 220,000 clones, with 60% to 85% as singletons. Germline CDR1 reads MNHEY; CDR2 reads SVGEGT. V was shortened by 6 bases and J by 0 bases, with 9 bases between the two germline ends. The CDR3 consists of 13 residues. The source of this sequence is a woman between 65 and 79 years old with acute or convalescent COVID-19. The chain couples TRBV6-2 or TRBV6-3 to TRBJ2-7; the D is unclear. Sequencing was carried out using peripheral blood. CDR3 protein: CASSGGSSYEQYF. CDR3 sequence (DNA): TGTGCCAGCAGCGGCGGAAGCTCCTACGAGCAGTACTTC.